Reported below is one T cell receptor (beta chain). These data are taken from a study of cytomegalovirus exposure and HLA in healthy donors. With 60 Vbeta and 13 Jbeta primers, the PCR was carried out. Data came from immunoSEQ multiplex PCR; TCRdb stores just in-frame clones and leaves some out. The sample has under 200,000 clones, approximately 85% seen once; the top ten hold around a tenth. The CDR3 is made up of 15 amino acids. Germline CDR1 and CDR2: KGHSH and LQKENI. The V end was cut by 3 bases, the J end by 8 bases, with 17 bases between. The specimen was PBMCs. V usage is TRBV18 and J usage is TRBJ2-1, with D possibly being TRBD2 (6 bases). The clonotype was recovered from a young man in good health and CMV-seropositive. CDR3 in DNA: TGTGCCAGCTCACCCAGGGCGGGGCAGGACGATGAGCAGTTCTTC. This encodes CASSPRAGQDDEQFF.